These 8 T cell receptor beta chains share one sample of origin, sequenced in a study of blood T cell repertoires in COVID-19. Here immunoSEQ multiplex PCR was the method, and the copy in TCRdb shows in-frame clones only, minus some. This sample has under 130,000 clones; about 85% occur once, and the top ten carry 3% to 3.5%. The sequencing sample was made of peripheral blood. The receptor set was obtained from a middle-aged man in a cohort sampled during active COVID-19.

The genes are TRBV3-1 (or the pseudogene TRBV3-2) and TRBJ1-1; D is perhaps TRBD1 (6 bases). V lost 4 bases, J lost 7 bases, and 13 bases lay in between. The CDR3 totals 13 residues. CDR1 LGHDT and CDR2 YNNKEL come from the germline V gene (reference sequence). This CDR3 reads CASSPGGAGEAFF. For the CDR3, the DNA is TGTGCCAGCAGCCCTGGGGGGGCAGGTGAAGCTTTCTTT.

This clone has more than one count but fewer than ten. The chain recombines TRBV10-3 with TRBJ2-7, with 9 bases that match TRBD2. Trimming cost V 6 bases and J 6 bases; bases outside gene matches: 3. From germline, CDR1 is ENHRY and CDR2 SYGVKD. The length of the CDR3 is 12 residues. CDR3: CAIRETSGEQYV. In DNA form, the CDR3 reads TGTGCCATCAGAGAGACTAGCGGCGAGCAGTACGTC.

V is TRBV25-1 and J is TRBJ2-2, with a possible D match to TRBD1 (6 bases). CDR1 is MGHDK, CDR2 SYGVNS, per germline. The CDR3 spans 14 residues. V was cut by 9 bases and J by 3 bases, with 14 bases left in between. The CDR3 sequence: CASYTGPDTGELFF. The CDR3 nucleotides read TGTGCCAGTTATACAGGGCCCGACACCGGGGAGCTGTTTTTT.

CDR3 in amino acids: CASRASGTSGKNIQYF. The CDR3 nucleotides are TGTGCCAGCAGAGCCTCCGGGACTAGCGGCAAAAACATTCAGTACTTC. The chain uses TRBV2 and TRBJ2-4; 11 bases match TRBD2. Per the germline V gene, CDR1 is SNHLY and CDR2 is FYNNEI. J gave up 3 bases and V 6 bases, and 7 bases lay outside the gene matches. CDR3 length: 16 amino acids.

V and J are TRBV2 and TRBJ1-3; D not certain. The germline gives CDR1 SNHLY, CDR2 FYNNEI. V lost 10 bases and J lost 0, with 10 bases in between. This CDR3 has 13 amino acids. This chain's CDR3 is CATTGYSGNTIYF. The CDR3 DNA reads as TGTGCCACGACTGGGTACTCTGGAAACACCATATATTTT.

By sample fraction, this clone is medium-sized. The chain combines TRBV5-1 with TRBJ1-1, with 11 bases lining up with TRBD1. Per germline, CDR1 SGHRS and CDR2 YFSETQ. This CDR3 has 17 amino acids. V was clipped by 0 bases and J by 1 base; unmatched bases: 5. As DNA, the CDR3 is TGCGCCAGCAGCTTGGGGGACAGGGGGTATACGAACACTGAAGCTTTCTTT. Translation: CASSLGDRGYTNTEAFF.

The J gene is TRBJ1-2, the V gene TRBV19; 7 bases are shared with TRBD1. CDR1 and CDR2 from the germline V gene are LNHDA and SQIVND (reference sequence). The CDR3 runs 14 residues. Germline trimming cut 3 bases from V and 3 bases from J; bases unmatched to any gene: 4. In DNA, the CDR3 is TGTGCCAGTAGTATCGGGACAGCAGACTATGGCTACACCTTC. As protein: CASSIGTADYGYTF.

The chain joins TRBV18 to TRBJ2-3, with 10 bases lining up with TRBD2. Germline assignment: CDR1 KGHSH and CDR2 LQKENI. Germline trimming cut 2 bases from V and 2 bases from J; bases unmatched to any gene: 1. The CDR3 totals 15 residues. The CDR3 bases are TGTGCCAGCTCACCAACTAGCGGGACCACAGATACGCAGTATTTT. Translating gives CASSPTSGTTDTQYF.